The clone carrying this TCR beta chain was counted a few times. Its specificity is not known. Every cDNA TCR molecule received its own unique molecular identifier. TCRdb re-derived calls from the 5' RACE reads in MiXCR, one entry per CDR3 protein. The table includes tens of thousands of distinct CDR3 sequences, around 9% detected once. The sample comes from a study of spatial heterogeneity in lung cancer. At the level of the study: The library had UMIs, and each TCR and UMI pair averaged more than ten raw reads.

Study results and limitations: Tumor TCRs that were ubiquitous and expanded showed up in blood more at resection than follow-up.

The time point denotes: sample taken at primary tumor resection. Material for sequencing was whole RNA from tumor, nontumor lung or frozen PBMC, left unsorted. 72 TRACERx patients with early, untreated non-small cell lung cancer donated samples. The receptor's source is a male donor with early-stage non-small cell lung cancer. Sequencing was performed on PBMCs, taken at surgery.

In nucleotides, the CDR3 is TGTGCCAGCAGCCCCGCAGGGGGCATTGAAGAGACCCAGTACTTC. Encoded protein: CASSPAGGIEETQYF. This rearrangement joins TRBV11-2 to TRBJ2-5; TRBD1 aligns across 8 bases. V trimming: 5 bases; J trimming: 3 bases; junction bases outside the gene matches: 8. The V gene's germline CDR1 is SGHAT and CDR2 FQNNGV. The CDR3 is made up of 15 amino acids.